A selection of T cell receptor beta chains follows, all from one sample in a study of human T cells and chemical hapten exposure. TCRdb re-analysed the RACE reads in MiXCR, keeping a single row per CDR3 protein. The data hold around 100,000 distinct CDR3 sequences, with more than 9.5% observed a single time. The sample in question was whole blood, obtained in connection with sensitization to the hapten diphenylcyclopropenone (DPC). These receptors were collected from a woman aged 40-49 years with alopecia areata. Some clones in this sample may be carry-over from other donors' samples. Both conserved end residues are part of each CDR3. D genes are given only for firm matches. Clone size appears in some rows only: once, few, many, or a class for an expanded clone.

J	size	D	V	CDR3	DNA
TRBJ2-7	many	.	TRBV19	CASSPRFAKQDLGFHYEQYF	TGTGCCAGTAGTCCTCGGTTCGCGAAACAGGATCTTGGCTTCCACTACGAGCAGTACTTC
TRBJ2-3	.	TRBD1	TRBV28	CASSLWGTAQLGDTQYF	TGTGCCAGCAGTTTATGGGGGACAGCCCAATTAGGGGATACGCAGTATTTT
TRBJ2-1	many	TRBD1	TRBV19	CASSPDRGLLNEQFF	TGTGCCAGTAGTCCGGACAGGGGGCTTCTGAATGAGCAGTTCTTC
TRBJ1-1	many	.	TRBV6-5	CASRGRGAGGTEAFF	TGTGCCAGCAGGGGCAGGGGCGCGGGCGGCACTGAAGCTTTCTTT
TRBJ2-3	many	.	TRBV10-2	CASSAWRAGTDTQYF	TGCGCCAGCAGTGCCTGGAGGGCGGGCACAGATACGCAGTATTTT
TRBJ2-1	.	TRBD2	TRBV6-5	CASRNLAGTGNEQFF	TGTGCCAGCAGAAACCTAGCGGGGACGGGGAATGAGCAGTTCTTC
TRBJ1-5	.	.	TRBV20-1	CSARTGSGNQPQHF	TGCAGTGCACGTACAGGGTCTGGCAATCAGCCCCAGCATTTT
TRBJ1-4	many	.	TRBV7-9	CASSVLNFGANEKLFF	TGTGCCAGCAGTGTACTGAATTTTGGTGCTAATGAAAAACTGTTTTTT
TRBJ1-1	.	.	TRBV9	CASSLGATGPAFF	TGTGCCAGCAGCCTAGGGGCAACAGGTCCGGCTTTCTTT
TRBJ2-5	few	TRBD2	TRBV2	CASSNGGGEETQYF	TGTGCCAGCAGTAACGGGGGGGGAGAAGAGACCCAGTACTTC
TRBJ2-7	.	.	TRBV20-1	CSARDLGAGYTYEQYF	TGCAGTGCTAGAGATCTAGGGGCAGGTTATACCTACGAGCAGTACTTC
TRBJ1-5	many	.	TRBV30	CAWSPREVQMSNQPQHF	TGTGCCTGGAGTCCTCGGGAGGTACAGATGAGCAATCAGCCCCAGCATTTT